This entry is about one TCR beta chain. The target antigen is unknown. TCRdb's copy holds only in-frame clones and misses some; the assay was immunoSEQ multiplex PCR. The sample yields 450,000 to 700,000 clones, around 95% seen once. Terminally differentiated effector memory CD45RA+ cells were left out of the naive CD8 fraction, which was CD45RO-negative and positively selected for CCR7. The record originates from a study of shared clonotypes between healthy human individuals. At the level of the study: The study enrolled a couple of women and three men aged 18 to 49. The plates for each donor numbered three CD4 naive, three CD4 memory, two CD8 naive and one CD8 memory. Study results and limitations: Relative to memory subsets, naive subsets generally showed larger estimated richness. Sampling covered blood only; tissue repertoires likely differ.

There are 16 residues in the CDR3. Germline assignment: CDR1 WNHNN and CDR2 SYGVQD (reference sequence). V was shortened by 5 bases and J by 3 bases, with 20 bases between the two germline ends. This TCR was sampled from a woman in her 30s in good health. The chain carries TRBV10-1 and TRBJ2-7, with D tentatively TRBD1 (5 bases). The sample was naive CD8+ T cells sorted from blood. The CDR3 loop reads CASSPDSETPLYEQYF. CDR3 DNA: TGCGCCAGCAGTCCCGACAGCGAGACCCCCCTCTACGAGCAGTACTTC.